This entry lists 14 T cell receptor beta chains sequenced from one sample in a study of T cell responses to AZD1222 COVID-19 vaccine. The method was immunoSEQ multiplex PCR; TCRdb's version includes in-frame clones alone and lacks a portion of them. The sample records 65,000 to 90,000 clones, approximately 90% being singletons. The sample consisted of peripheral blood, taken 28 days after the second AZD1222 dose. The source of these receptors is an adult who received the AZD1222 COVID-19 vaccine.

This chain uses TRBV5-5 with TRBJ2-7, with D perhaps TRBD1 or TRBD2 (5 bases each). Trimming cost V 3 bases and J 0 bases, with 13 bases left between them. Germline CDR1 reads SGHKS; CDR2 reads YYEKEE (reference sequence). The CDR3 extends over 15 amino acids. DNA of the CDR3: TGTGCCAGCAGCTCGGCATGGGGGAGCTCCTACGAGCAGTACTTC. This encodes CASSSAWGSSYEQYF.

This rearrangement joins TRBV14 to TRBJ2-3; TRBD1 matches 8 bases. CDR1 SGHDN and CDR2 FVKESK come from the germline V gene. J was trimmed by 7 bases and V by 4 bases; bases with no gene match: 10. This CDR3 is built from 15 residues. The CDR3 DNA is TGTGCCAGCAGCCTTTCGACAGGGGCTGTATATACGCAGTATTTT. It codes for CASSLSTGAVYTQYF.

Note on this clone: One junction end disagrees with the germline gene, perhaps due to a read error. This chain connects TRBV7-7 to TRBJ2-2, with TRBD2 identical over 11 bases. Germline-derived CDR1 and CDR2 are SSHAT and FNYEAQ (reference sequence). This CDR3 region has 16 residues. As DNA, the CDR3 is TGTGCTAGCAGCTTAGCGGGAGGGCCGAACACCGGGGAGCTGTTTTTT. Translated, it gives CASSLAGGPNTGELFF.

This sequence joins TRBV25-1 and TRBJ1-2; TRBD1 matches 8 bases. Germline V gene data show CDR1 as MGHDK and CDR2 as SYGVNS. The V gene end was trimmed by 3 bases and the J gene end by 5 bases; junction bases not matched to a gene: 8. CDR3 length: 15 residues. The CDR3 sequence is CASSEGQAQLYGYTF. The CDR3 DNA reads as TGTGCCAGCAGTGAGGGACAGGCTCAGCTTTATGGCTACACCTTC.

The gene calls are TRBV9 and TRBJ1-3; TRBD1 matches at 8 bases. The CDR3 runs 16 residues. The germline V gene encodes CDR1 SGDLS and CDR2 YYNGEE. The trim removed 3 bases at V and 1 base at J, leaving 6 bases unmatched. The CDR3, as DNA: TGTGCCAGCAGCGGCGACAGGGGTAGATCTGGAAACACCATATATTTT. It codes for CASSGDRGRSGNTIYF. Filled out from reference TRBV9 and TRBJ1-3, the complete variable domain reads DSGVTQTPKHLITATGQRVTLRCSPRSGDLSVYWYQQSLDQGLQFLIQYYNGEERAKGNILERFSAQQFPDLHSELNLSSLELGDSALYFCASSGDRGRSGNTIYFGEGSWLTVV.

The chain is built from TRBV19 and TRBJ2-7; tentatively, D is TRBD1 (6 bases). The germline gives CDR1 LNHDA, CDR2 SQIVND (reference sequence). The CDR3 totals 16 residues. V gave up 4 bases and J gave up 3 bases, with 19 bases separating them. Written as DNA, the CDR3 is TGTGCCAGTAGTAGAGGGACACTCTTCTTGGGCTACGAGCAGTACTTC. This sequence encodes CASSRGTLFLGYEQYF.

J is TRBJ2-3 and V is TRBV3-1 (or the pseudogene TRBV3-2); 10 nucleotides line up with TRBD2. The CDR3 spans 15 residues. V was clipped by 6 bases and J by 6 bases; unmatched bases: 9. The germline CDR1 and CDR2 sequences are LGHDT and YNNKEL (reference sequence). The CDR3 is CASSILAGAPDTQYF. In nucleotides, the CDR3 is TGTGCCAGCAGTATTCTAGCGGGAGCCCCCGATACGCAGTATTTT.

This chain connects TRBV27 to TRBJ1-1, with unresolved D. The V end was cut by 0 bases, the J end by 1 base, with 18 bases between. The CDR3 extends over 18 amino acids. CDR1 is MNHEY, CDR2 SMNVEV, per germline (reference sequence). The CDR3 DNA reads as TGTGCCAGCAGTTTATCGATCTCTCGTCTGGGGAGGAACACTGAAGCTTTCTTT. Its protein product is CASSLSISRLGRNTEAFF.

The CDR3 DNA sequence: TGTGCCAGCAGCTACCAGGAGTATGAGCAGTTCTTC. Translating it yields CASSYQEYEQFF. V is TRBV3-1 (or the pseudogene TRBV3-2) and J is TRBJ2-1; D not certain. Looked up from germline, CDR1 is LGHDT and CDR2 is YNNKEL (reference sequence). The V and J ends lost 5 bases and 8 bases respectively, with 10 bases between them. This CDR3 contains 12 residues.

This sequence joins TRBV5-5 and TRBJ1-2; TRBD1 might be the D (6 bases). Germline CDR1 SGHKS, CDR2 YYEKEE (reference sequence). The CDR3 has 13 amino acids. Trimming took off 0 bases at V and 6 bases at J, with 9 bases between the two ends. This chain's CDR3 is CASSLEQGDGYTF. The DNA of the CDR3 is TGTGCCAGCAGCTTGGAACAGGGCGATGGCTACACCTTC.

The chain is built from TRBV6-6 and TRBJ2-1; no reliable D call. The V end lost 2 bases, the J end lost 7 bases, and 15 bases lay between the germline ends. CDR3 length: 15 residues. Germline V gene data show CDR1 as MNHNY and CDR2 as SVGAGI (reference sequence). The CDR3 is CASSYPGPLRNEQFF. The CDR3 bases are TGTGCCAGCAGTTACCCCGGACCCCTGAGGAATGAGCAGTTCTTC.

The chain joins TRBV18 to TRBJ1-2, with D tentatively TRBD1 (6 bases). CDR3 length: 16 amino acids. Germline V gives CDR1 KGHSH, CDR2 LQKENI. Between the trimmed V and J ends, which lost 5 bases and 0 bases, there was a span of 16 bases. CDR3 sequence: CASSSSGQYPNYGYTF. The CDR3 nucleotides are TGTGCCAGCTCATCGTCCGGACAGTATCCTAACTATGGCTACACCTTC.

This rearrangement joins TRBV2 to TRBJ1-1, with D hard to call. The V end lost 7 bases, the J end lost 2 bases, and 8 bases lay between the germline ends. The CDR3 loop spans 12 amino acids. Germline CDR1 is SNHLY and CDR2 is FYNNEI. In nucleotides, the CDR3 is TGTGCCAGCAAGGGCTTTAACACTGAAGCTTTCTTT. This sequence encodes CASKGFNTEAFF.

This clone appeared a single time. The rearrangement links TRBV6-5 to TRBJ1-1; TRBD1 is a possible D gene (5 bases). V lost 7 bases, J lost 4 bases, and 16 bases lay in between. In germline, CDR1 is MNHEY, CDR2 SVGAGI. CDR3 length: 14 amino acids. The CDR3 sequence is CASMFRGAATEAFF. The DNA of the CDR3 is TGTGCCAGCATGTTTAGGGGCGCGGCCACTGAAGCTTTCTTT.